These T cell receptor beta chains were read from a single sample in a study of blood T cell repertoires in COVID-19. Profiled with immunoSEQ multiplex PCR; TCRdb holds only in-frame clones, not every one. The data contain roughly 440,000 clones, about 91% of them singletons. The sequencing sample was made of peripheral blood. The source is a woman aged 45 to 65 with COVID-19, enrolled during active disease. Both conserved end residues are part of each CDR3. A row's size may be missing; if present it is once, few, many or a size class.

J	V	size	CDR3
TRBJ1-2	TRBV11-2	-	CASSLSGTGAYGYTF
TRBJ2-1	TRBV4-1	-	CASSQPRERTYNEQFF
TRBJ2-1	TRBV15	-	CATSRGLAGGFNEQFF
TRBJ1-3	TRBV6-5	-	CASSLGGSGNTIYF
TRBJ2-3	TRBV5-1	-	CASSSGVGGQTTDTQYF
TRBJ1-1	TRBV4-1	-	CASSQRVKAEAFF
TRBJ2-5	TRBV7-9	-	CASSLAGGETQYF
TRBJ1-5	TRBV2	-	CASSLEGQPQHF
TRBJ2-1	TRBV18	-	CASSPGGLVEQFF
TRBJ1-5	TRBV18	-	CASSRDIGNSNQPQHF
TRBJ2-7	TRBV28	-	CASSLSRREQYF
TRBJ1-2	TRBV2	-	CASSDGYGYTF
TRBJ2-3	TRBV24-1	once	CATSDKVEVPDTQYF
TRBJ1-4	TRBV19	-	CASSLRQGANEKLFF
TRBJ1-2	TRBV7-9	-	CASSLPTDRGQGGYTF
TRBJ1-5	TRBV29-1	-	CSVQQGSGQPQHF